The 32 T cell receptor beta chains listed next were all sequenced from one sample in a study of preoperative IRX-2 immunotherapy in early breast cancer. The assay was immunoSEQ multiplex PCR, and TCRdb's table has in-frame clones only and misses some. Of 95,000 to 100,000 clones in the sample, roughly 88% are singletons; the top ten hold roughly 2%. Treatment here: preoperative locoregional IRX-2 cytokine immunotherapy. The starting material was tumor tissue, obtained after IRX-2 immunotherapy. These receptors all stem from a human donor with breast cancer.

This chain uses TRBV6-4 with TRBJ2-7; TRBD2 aligns across 8 bases. CDR3 length: 15 amino acids. The J segment lost 6 bases and the V segment lost 5 bases, leaving 12 bases of the junction unmatched. Germline loops: CDR1 MRHNA, CDR2 SNTAGT. CDR3 in DNA: TGTGCCAGCAGTTACCGTAGCGGGACCCTGCGCGAGCAGTACTTC. Its translation: CASSYRSGTLREQYF.

The CDR3 DNA reads TGTGCCAGTAGTATTAAGGGCAGACAAGCTAACTATGGCTACACCTTC. This translates into CASSIKGRQANYGYTF. The chain has TRBV19 and TRBJ1-2, with D hard to call. Trimming left V 3 bases short and J 0 bases short, with 14 bases between. Germline V gene data show CDR1 as LNHDA and CDR2 as SQIVND (reference sequence). This CDR3 has 16 residues.

This sequence joins TRBV6-8 and TRBJ1-2; 8 bases agree with TRBD1. From germline, CDR1 is MNHGY and CDR2 SAAAGT. V lost 6 bases, J lost 7 bases, and 10 bases stayed unmatched. The CDR3 loop spans 14 amino acids. The CDR3 region is CASRTNQGARGYTF. Here the CDR3 DNA reads TGTGCCAGCAGGACAAATCAGGGGGCTCGTGGCTACACCTTC.

The CDR3 coding sequence is TGCGCCAGCAGCTTGGGTTACAGGGGGAGCACTGAAGCTTTCTTT. Protein product: CASSLGYRGSTEAFF. The V gene is TRBV5-1, the J gene TRBJ1-1, with 8 bases identical to TRBD1. CDR1 SGHRS and CDR2 YFSETQ come from the germline V gene. Trimming cost V 0 bases and J 4 bases; bases outside gene matches: 5. The CDR3 loop spans 15 amino acids.

The CDR3 DNA sequence: TGCGCCAGCAGCTTGGGACAGGGACCCTACGAGCAGTACTTC. Protein sequence: CASSLGQGPYEQYF. This sequence joins TRBV5-1 and TRBJ2-7; 7 nucleotides match TRBD1. The V and J ends lost 0 bases and 2 bases, in that order; junction bases with no gene match: 2. The CDR3 runs to 14 residues. Germline-derived CDR1 and CDR2 are SGHRS and YFSETQ.

The chain employs TRBV5-1 and TRBJ1-5; D is ambiguous. Trimming pared 0 bases from V and 7 bases from J, leaving 11 bases between. CDR3 size: 14 residues. CDR1 is SGHRS and CDR2 is YFSETQ in the germline V gene. The CDR3 reads CASSLGADGQPQHF. In DNA form, the CDR3 reads TGCGCCAGCAGCTTGGGGGCAGATGGACAGCCCCAGCATTTT. The full variable domain, rest sourced from reference TRBV5-1 and TRBJ1-5, is KAGVTQTPRYLIKTRGQQVTLSCSPISGHRSVSWYQQTPGQGLQFLFEYFSETQRNKGNFPGRFSGRQFSNSRSEMNVSTLELGDSALYLCASSLGADGQPQHFGDGTRLSIL.

The chain uses TRBV5-1 and TRBJ1-1; the match to TRBD1 covers 12 bases. Germline CDR1 and CDR2: SGHRS and YFSETQ. The CDR3 runs to 14 residues. The junction had 5 bases not matched to a gene; V was cut back by 0 bases and J by 11 bases. This CDR3 is CASSLGGTGGMAFF. In DNA, the CDR3 is TGCGCCAGCAGCTTGGGAGGGACAGGGGGCATGGCTTTCTTT.

This chain connects TRBV6-8 to TRBJ2-3; D ambiguous. This CDR3 has 15 amino acids. V lost 2 bases and J 5 bases, leaving 14 bases between the germline ends. The germline V gene has CDR1 MNHGY and CDR2 SAAAGT. CDR3 sequence: CASSYTPQREDTQYF. CDR3 in DNA: TGTGCCAGCAGTTACACGCCCCAAAGGGAAGATACGCAGTATTTT.

The V gene is TRBV6-8, the J gene TRBJ1-1; 7 nucleotides agree with TRBD1. Looked up from germline, CDR1 is MNHGY and CDR2 is SAAAGT. The CDR3 spans 13 residues. The J segment lost 4 bases and the V segment lost 6 bases, leaving 5 bases of the junction unmatched. CDR3 protein: CASRPGQRTEAFF. CDR3 DNA sequence: TGTGCCAGCAGGCCGGGACAGCGCACTGAAGCTTTCTTT.

The chain employs TRBV28 and TRBJ2-1; D might be TRBD2 (5 bases). The germline V gene has CDR1 MDHEN and CDR2 SYDVKM. Trimming pared 7 bases from V and 0 bases from J, leaving 19 bases between. The CDR3 totals 17 residues. CDR3 nucleotide sequence: TGTGCCAGCACTTCATCCCCTAGCAGGAGCTCCTACAATGAGCAGTTCTTC. Translation gives CASTSSPSRSSYNEQFF.

The CDR3 here is CASSQVSGGLTQETQYF. The CDR3 nucleotides read TGCGCCAGCAGCCAAGTTAGCGGGGGGCTAACTCAAGAGACCCAGTACTTC. This chain joins TRBV4-1 and TRBJ2-5, with TRBD2 identical over 10 bases. Unmatched junction bases numbered 7, after V lost 1 base and J lost 2 bases. Germline CDR1 MGHRA, CDR2 YSYEKL. This CDR3 has 17 residues.

V gene TRBV19 combines with J gene TRBJ1-1; TRBD1 matches 7 bases. The germline gives CDR1 LNHDA, CDR2 SQIVND (reference sequence). This CDR3 is 15 amino acids long. V shed 10 bases, J shed 4 bases, and the junction held 15 bases outside the gene matches. CDR3 nucleotides: TGTGCCACCAGAAGTCCAAACCAGGGGGGCACTGAAGCTTTCTTT. It encodes CATRSPNQGGTEAFF. The variable domain in full, completed from reference TRBV19 and TRBJ1-1, reads DGGITQSPKYLFRKEGQNVTLSCEQNLNHDAMYWYRQDPGQGLRLIYYSQIVNDFQKGDIAEGYSVSREKKESFPLTVTSAQKNPTAFYLCATRSPNQGGTEAFFGQGTRLTVV.

The chain joins TRBV16 to TRBJ1-1; D might be TRBD1 (5 bases). V lost 6 bases and J 0 bases, leaving 17 bases between the germline ends. CDR3 length: 16 amino acids. The V gene's germline CDR1 is KGHSY and CDR2 FQNENV. Here the CDR3 reads CASRSLLGVMNTEAFF. CDR3 nucleotides: TGTGCCAGCAGATCACTCCTAGGGGTCATGAACACTGAAGCTTTCTTT.

The chain employs TRBV19 and TRBJ1-5, with 10 bases fitting TRBD1. J lost 1 base, V lost 6 bases, and 3 bases had no gene match. Germline CDR1 and CDR2: LNHDA and SQIVND (reference sequence). The CDR3 runs to 15 residues. The CDR3 spells CASRGQGQSNQPQHF. The CDR3 region has the DNA TGTGCCAGTAGGGGACAGGGGCAGAGCAATCAGCCCCAGCATTTT.

The chain has TRBV22-1 and TRBJ1-4; the table's D call, TRBD1, was not checked against the DNA. TRBV22-1 constitutes a pseudogene. The length of the CDR3 is 14 residues. The CDR3 here is CAIEDSGGNEKLFF. Written as DNA, the CDR3 is TGTGCCATCGAAGATTCAGGGGGTAATGAAAAACTGTTTTTT.

This clone is labeled as medium-sized. The chain employs TRBV6-8 and TRBJ1-5, with a tentative D call TRBD1 (5 bases). The CDR3 runs 16 residues. CDR1 MNHGY and CDR2 SAAAGT come from the germline V gene. The V end lost 6 bases, the J end lost 0 bases, and 15 bases lay between the germline ends. The CDR3 loop is CASSPRGGYSNQPQHF. CDR3 DNA: TGTGCCAGCAGCCCCCGGGGGGGGTATAGCAATCAGCCCCAGCATTTT.

This chain joins TRBV6-8 and TRBJ1-5; D might be TRBD1 (6 bases). The CDR3 has 15 amino acids. CDR1 and CDR2 (germline): MNHGY, SAAAGT. Trimming removed 5 bases at V and 4 bases at J, with 15 bases between. This CDR3 is CASSPGGRANQPQHF. The CDR3 DNA follows: TGTGCCAGCAGTCCCGGGGGCCGGGCGAATCAGCCCCAGCATTTT.

The chain is built from TRBV14 and TRBJ2-5; TRBD2 might be the D (6 bases). V shed 2 bases and J shed 5 bases, with 15 bases lying between them. Germline assignment: CDR1 SGHDN and CDR2 FVKESK. This CDR3 spans 15 amino acids. The CDR3 protein is CASSQRGLRRETQYF. For the CDR3, the DNA is TGTGCCAGCAGCCAACGGGGACTGAGGAGGGAGACCCAGTACTTC.

The chain carries TRBV6-8 and TRBJ2-1, with TRBD1 matching 8 bases. The CDR3 has 16 residues. V dropped 10 bases and J dropped 0; count of bases not matched to a gene: 11. Germline lookup yields CDR1 MNHGY and CDR2 SAAAGT. Here the CDR3 reads CAISTDRGGSYNEQFF. As DNA, the CDR3 is TGTGCCATCAGCACCGACAGGGGAGGCTCCTACAATGAGCAGTTCTTC.

The chain uses TRBV28 and TRBJ1-4; TRBD1 might be the D (6 bases). CDR3 length: 13 residues. Trimming removed 4 bases at V and 7 bases at J, with 10 bases between. Germline loops: CDR1 MDHEN, CDR2 SYDVKM. The CDR3 spells CASSYTGSEKLFF. The CDR3 DNA reads TGTGCCAGCAGTTACACAGGGTCTGAAAAACTGTTTTTT.

The CDR3, as DNA: TGTGCCAGCAGCCGGGGACAGGCAACCTACGAGCAGTACTTC. Protein: CASSRGQATYEQYF. V usage is TRBV11-3 and J usage is TRBJ2-7; 8 nucleotides agree with TRBD1. Germline V lookup: CDR1 SGHNT, CDR2 YENEEA. The CDR3 loop spans 14 amino acids. The V segment lost 5 bases and the J segment 2 bases; nucleotides outside the gene matches: 5.

J is TRBJ2-2 and V is TRBV6-8, with D possibly TRBD1 on 6 matching bases. Between the trimmed V and J ends, which lost 1 base and 7 bases, there was a span of 13 bases. Per germline, CDR1 MNHGY and CDR2 SAAAGT. CDR3 length equals 15 residues. The CDR3, as DNA: TGTGCCAGCAGTTACTTACAGGGACGGAACGGGGAGCTGTTTTTT. Translated, it gives CASSYLQGRNGELFF.

The chain carries TRBV11-3 and TRBJ1-5, with D perhaps matching TRBD1 (5 bases). Germline V gene sequence: CDR1 SGHNT, CDR2 YENEEA. CDR3 size: 15 residues. V dropped 3 bases and J dropped 7 bases, with 16 bases sitting between them. CDR3 bases: TGTGCCAGCAGCTTCGCCAGGGAAAACGCCCAGCCCCAGCATTTT. Residues: CASSFARENAQPQHF.

The V call is TRBV5-1, the J call TRBJ1-2, with D tentatively TRBD1 (5 bases). Per the germline V gene, CDR1 is SGHRS and CDR2 is YFSETQ. CDR3 length: 15 amino acids. Trimming stripped 3 bases from V and 0 bases from J, with 12 bases between. The CDR3 region is CASSSAGGTNYGYTF. The CDR3 bases are TGCGCCAGCAGCTCGGCGGGGGGGACTAACTATGGCTACACCTTC. Complete variable domain (other parts from reference TRBV5-1 and TRBJ1-2): KAGVTQTPRYLIKTRGQQVTLSCSPISGHRSVSWYQQTPGQGLQFLFEYFSETQRNKGNFPGRFSGRQFSNSRSEMNVSTLELGDSALYLCASSSAGGTNYGYTFGSGTRLTVV.

The rearrangement uses TRBV12-5 and TRBJ2-1, with 12 positions matching TRBD1. This CDR3 spans 14 amino acids. Germline V gene data show CDR1 as LGHNT and CDR2 as FRNRAP. This CDR3 is CATNRGQGANEQFF. The CDR3 coding sequence is TGTGCCACCAACCGGGGACAGGGGGCGAATGAGCAGTTCTTC.

The chain is built from TRBV6-8 and TRBJ1-3; perhaps TRBD1 as D (5 bases). This CDR3 comprises 15 residues. V lost 6 bases and J lost 4, with 16 bases in between. CDR1 is MNHGY and CDR2 is SAAAGT in the germline V gene. CDR3 residues: CASRREGSGGNTIYF. The CDR3 DNA is TGTGCCAGCAGACGGGAGGGGAGCGGGGGAAACACCATATATTTT.

V gene TRBV28 combines with J gene TRBJ2-5; D unclear. V lost 5 bases and J 2 bases, leaving 12 bases between the germline ends. The CDR3 covers 14 residues. Per germline, CDR1 MDHEN and CDR2 SYDVKM. The DNA of the CDR3 is TGTGCCAGCAGTCCCGCTAGGTATCAAGAGACCCAGTACTTC. Translated: CASSPARYQETQYF.

The chain is built from TRBV28 and TRBJ1-2; D may be TRBD1 (6 bases). CDR1 and CDR2 from the germline V gene are MDHEN and SYDVKM. V lost 2 bases and J 2 bases, leaving 6 bases between the germline ends. This CDR3 spans 13 amino acids. The CDR3 region is CASSLGTNYGYTF. The CDR3 DNA follows: TGTGCCAGCAGTTTAGGGACAAACTATGGCTACACCTTC.

The CDR3 region is CASRAKGWGQGTYEQYF. CDR3 DNA: TGTGCCAGCAGGGCCAAGGGGTGGGGACAGGGGACGTACGAGCAGTACTTC. The V call is TRBV6-8, the J call TRBJ2-7; 10 bases fit TRBD1. Germline V lookup: CDR1 MNHGY, CDR2 SAAAGT. The CDR3 is 17 amino acids. Trimming cost V 6 bases and J 4 bases; bases outside gene matches: 15.

This clone was recorded a few times. The rearrangement joins TRBV6-8 to TRBJ2-2; D tentatively fits TRBD1 or TRBD2 (7 bases each). CDR1 and CDR2 (germline): MNHGY, SAAAGT. V dropped 7 bases and J dropped 7 bases, with 22 bases sitting between them. The CDR3 runs to 16 residues. This CDR3 reads CASKYGGTELNGELFF. The CDR3 DNA sequence: TGTGCCAGCAAATACGGGGGGACAGAACTGAACGGGGAGCTGTTTTTT.

V gene TRBV7-7 combines with J gene TRBJ1-5, with D possibly TRBD1 on 5 matching bases. Germline CDR1 and CDR2: SSHAT and FNYEAQ (reference sequence). This CDR3 region has 14 residues. With 5 bases removed from V and 7 bases from J, the gap between germline ends came to 15 bases. The CDR3 DNA follows: TGTGCCAGCAGCCCAAGCAGGGACCACCAGCCCCAGCATTTT. It encodes CASSPSRDHQPQHF.

The chain is built from TRBV7-6 and TRBJ2-1, with 8 bases identical to TRBD1. The CDR3 loop spans 14 amino acids. V shed 2 bases, J shed 5 bases, and the junction held 2 bases outside the gene matches. The germline V gene has CDR1 SGHVS and CDR2 FNYEAQ. DNA for the CDR3: TGTGCCAGCAGCTTATCGGACAGGGACAATGAGCAGTTCTTC. It specifies CASSLSDRDNEQFF. The variable domain in full, completed from reference TRBV7-6 and TRBJ2-1, reads GAGVSQSPRYKVTKRGQDVALRCDPISGHVSLYWYRQALGQGPEFLTYFNYEAQQDKSGLPNDRFSAERPEGSISTLTIQRTEQRDSAMYRCASSLSDRDNEQFFGPGTRLTVL.